This TCR beta chain was sequenced during a study of T-cell memory formation after mild COVID-19. Whole-study results and caveats: A subset of responding clones appeared in pre-infection memory, suggesting cross-reactive memory joined.

This clonotype was seen a handful of times. Its target is not known. The trim removed 2 bases at V and 6 bases at J, leaving 6 bases unmatched. Germline CDR1 reads MNHEY; CDR2 reads SVGAGI. CDR3 length equals 14 residues. TCRdb processed the 5' RACE reads anew with MiXCR; each CDR3 protein has one entry. The sample shows about 430,000 distinct CDR3 sequences, around 17% of them seen only once. The rearrangement uses TRBV6-5 and TRBJ2-7; TRBD1 agrees at 8 bases. The sequencing input was PBMCs or a T cell subset sorted from them (not recorded which). This TCR was sampled from a man aged 18 to 35 who had mild COVID-19 (a few samples of this study predate the infection). Cell type and time point are not known. In DNA form, the CDR3 reads TGTGCCAGCAGTTACGGGGCAGGGGGCGGCGAGCAGTACGTC. Translation gives CASSYGAGGGEQYV.